This paragraph reports one T cell receptor beta chain. The sample is drawn from a study of blood T cell repertoires in COVID-19. Whole-study context: Sites in the United States, Italy and Spain provided acute and convalescent COVID-19 samples. Nucleic acid was either cDNA or gDNA, and it came from T cells, B-cell-depleted T cells, or PBMCs.

CDR3 length: 15 residues. Germline CDR1 and CDR2: MNHEY and SVGAGI. V lost 3 bases to trimming and J lost 2 bases, with 13 bases between them. In the original processing: Estimates of nucleated cell counts were drawn from the amplification of reference gene primers. Measured with immunoSEQ multiplex PCR; TCRdb has only the in-frame clones, and not every one. D and trimming were read from the DNA, whereas the V and J calls and clone size are those reported in that table. The sample includes around 100,000 clones, approximately 83% seen only once; the top ten take 0.7% to 1%. The source of this sequence is a woman aged 70-85 years with acute or convalescent COVID-19. The chain has TRBV6-5 and TRBJ1-2, with D maybe TRBD1 (6 bases). The sequenced sample was peripheral blood. This chain's CDR3 is CASSYGQLDNYGYTF. The CDR3 DNA follows: TGTGCCAGCAGTTATGGACAGCTTGACAACTATGGCTACACCTTC.